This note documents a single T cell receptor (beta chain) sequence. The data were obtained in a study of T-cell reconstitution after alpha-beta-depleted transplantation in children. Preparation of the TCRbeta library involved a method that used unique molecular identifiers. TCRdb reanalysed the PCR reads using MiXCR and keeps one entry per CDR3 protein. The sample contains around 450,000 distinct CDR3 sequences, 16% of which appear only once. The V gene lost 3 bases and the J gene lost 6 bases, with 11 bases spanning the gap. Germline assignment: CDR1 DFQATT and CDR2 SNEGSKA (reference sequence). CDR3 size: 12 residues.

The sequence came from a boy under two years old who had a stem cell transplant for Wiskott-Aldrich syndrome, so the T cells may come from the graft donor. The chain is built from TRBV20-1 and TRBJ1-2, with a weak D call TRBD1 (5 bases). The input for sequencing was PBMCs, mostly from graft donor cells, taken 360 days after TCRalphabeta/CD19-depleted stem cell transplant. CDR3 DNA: TGCAGTGCTAGGGCGACAGCCAATGGCTACACCTTC. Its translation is CSARATANGYTF.